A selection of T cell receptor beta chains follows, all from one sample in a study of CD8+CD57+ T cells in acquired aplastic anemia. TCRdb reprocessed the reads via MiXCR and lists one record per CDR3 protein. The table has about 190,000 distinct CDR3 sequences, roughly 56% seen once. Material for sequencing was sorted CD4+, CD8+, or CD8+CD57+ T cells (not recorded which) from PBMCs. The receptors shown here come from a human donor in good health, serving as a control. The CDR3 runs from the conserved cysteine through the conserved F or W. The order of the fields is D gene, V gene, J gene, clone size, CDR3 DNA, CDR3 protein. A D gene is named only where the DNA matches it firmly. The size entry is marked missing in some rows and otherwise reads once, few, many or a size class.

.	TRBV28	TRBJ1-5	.	TGTGCTACCAGTGGAGGAAATCAGCCCCAGCATTTT	CATSGGNQPQHF
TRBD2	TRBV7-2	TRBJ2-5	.	TGTGCCAGCAGTTACTCTGGGACTAGCCCGGCGGAGACCCAGTACTTC	CASSYSGTSPAETQYF
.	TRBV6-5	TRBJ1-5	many	TGTGCCAGCAGTTACTTGCGCAATCAGCCCCAGCATTTT	CASSYLRNQPQHF
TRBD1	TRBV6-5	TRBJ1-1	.	TGCGCCAGCAGCGGGACAGGGGCCGGAGCTTTCTTT	CASSGTGAGAFF
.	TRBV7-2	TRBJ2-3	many	TGTGCCAGCAGCTATTCCACAGATACGCAGTATTTT	CASSYSTDTQYF
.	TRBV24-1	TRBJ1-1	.	TGTGCCACCACACTCGGGAACACTGAAGCTTTCTTT	CATTLGNTEAFF
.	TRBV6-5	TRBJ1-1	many	TGTGCCAGCACTCACCTCCCCCAGGGAGGAAGCACTGAAGCTTTCTTT	CASTHLPQGGSTEAFF
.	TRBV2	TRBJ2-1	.	TGTGCCAGCAGTGAACAAGGTACATACAATGAGCAGTTCTTC	CASSEQGTYNEQFF
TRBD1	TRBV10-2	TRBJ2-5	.	TGCGCCAGCAACGCCGGGACAGGGAGTGGAGAGACCCAGTACTTC	CASNAGTGSGETQYF
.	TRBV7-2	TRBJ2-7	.	TGTGCCAGCAGCTTGGCCGGGGGGACATCGTCCTACGAGCAGTACTTC	CASSLAGGTSSYEQYF
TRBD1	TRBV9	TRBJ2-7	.	TGTGCCAGCAGCGTAGACGGGACAGGGGGCTACGAGCAGTACTTC	CASSVDGTGGYEQYF
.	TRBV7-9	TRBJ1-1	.	TGTGCCAGCAGCTTAGAAATAGGCACGGGGGCTGAAGCTTTCTTT	CASSLEIGTGAEAFF
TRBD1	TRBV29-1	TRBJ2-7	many	TGCAGCGTTGAAACAGGGGGCAGGTACGAGCAGTACTTC	CSVETGGRYEQYF
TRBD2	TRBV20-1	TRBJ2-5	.	TGCAGTGCTAGATCGATAGCGGGGCCCCCCCAAGAGACCCAGTACTTC	CSARSIAGPPQETQYF
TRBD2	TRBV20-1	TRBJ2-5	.	TGCAGTGCTGTAAGAGCGGGGGAAGAGACCCAGTACTTC	CSAVRAGEETQYF
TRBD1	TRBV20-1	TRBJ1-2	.	TGCAGTGCTAGAGACTGGACAGGGTGGGATGGCTACACCTTC	CSARDWTGWDGYTF
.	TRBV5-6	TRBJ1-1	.	TGTGCCAGCAGTCCACTTGGGAACACTGAAGCTTTCTTT	CASSPLGNTEAFF
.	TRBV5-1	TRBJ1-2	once	TGCGCCAGCAGCTTGGGACAGCGCACCTATGGCTACACCTTC	CASSLGQRTYGYTF
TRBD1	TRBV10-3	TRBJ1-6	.	TGTGCCATCAGTGGACAGGGCAACTCACCCCTCCACTTT	CAISGQGNSPLHF
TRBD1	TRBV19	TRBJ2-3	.	TGTGCCAGTAGTCAGATGACAGGGGGCCTCACAGATACGCAGTATTTT	CASSQMTGGLTDTQYF
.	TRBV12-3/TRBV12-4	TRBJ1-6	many	TGTGCCAGCACCCCGTCCGCGATTAATTCACCCCTCCACTTT	CASTPSAINSPLHF
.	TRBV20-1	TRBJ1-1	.	TGCAGTGCCGAATCAGACAGGAACACTGAAGCTTTCTTT	CSAESDRNTEAFF
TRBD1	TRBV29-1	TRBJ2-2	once	TGCAGCGCTAAGGACAGGGTGGACACCGGGGAGCTGTTTTTT	CSAKDRVDTGELFF
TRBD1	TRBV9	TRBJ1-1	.	TGTGCCAGCAGCGCCCCCGGGACAGGGAGGATGGGTGAAGCTTTCTTT	CASSAPGTGRMGEAFF
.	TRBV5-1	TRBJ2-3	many	TGCGCCAGCAGCTTGGGGCAGCAAGATACGCAGTATTTT	CASSLGQQDTQYF
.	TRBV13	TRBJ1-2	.	TGTGCCAGCAGCTTAAGGGGCGGGGCAGGCTATGGCTACACCTTC	CASSLRGGAGYGYTF